This entry describes one TCR beta chain. The sample belongs to a study of T cell changes during pregnancy in multiple sclerosis. Method: immunoSEQ multiplex PCR; TCRdb's copy keeps in-frame clones and lacks some. Of about 75,000 clones detected, about 90% appear once; the ten largest clones hold approximately 0.88%. Germline CDR1 SEHNR, CDR2 FQNEAQ (reference sequence). V was cut by 5 bases and J by 4 bases, with 11 bases left in between. The CDR3 runs to 13 residues. The material sequenced was peripheral blood, taken in the first trimester of pregnancy. The chain employs TRBV7-9 and TRBJ1-2; the D gene is possibly TRBD1 (5 bases). The source is a female donor in good health, enrolled as a control in a pregnancy study. The CDR3 reads CASSPGGTYGYTF. CDR3 bases: TGTGCCAGCAGCCCCGGGGGGACCTATGGCTACACCTTC.